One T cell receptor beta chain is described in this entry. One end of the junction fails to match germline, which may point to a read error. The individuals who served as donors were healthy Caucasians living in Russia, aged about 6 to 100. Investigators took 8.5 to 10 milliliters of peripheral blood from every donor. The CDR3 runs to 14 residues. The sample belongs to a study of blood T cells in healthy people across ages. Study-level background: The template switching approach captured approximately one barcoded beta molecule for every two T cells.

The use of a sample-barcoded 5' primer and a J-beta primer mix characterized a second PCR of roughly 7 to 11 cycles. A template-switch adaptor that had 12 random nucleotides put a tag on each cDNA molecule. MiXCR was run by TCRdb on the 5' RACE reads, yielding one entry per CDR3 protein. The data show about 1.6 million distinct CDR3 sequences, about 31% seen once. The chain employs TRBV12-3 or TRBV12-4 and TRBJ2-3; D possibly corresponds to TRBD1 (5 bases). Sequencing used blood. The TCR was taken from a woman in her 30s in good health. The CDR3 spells CASSLWVETDMQYF. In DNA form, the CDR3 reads TGTGCCAGCAGCCTATGGGTGGAGACAGATATGCAGTATTTT.